This T cell receptor beta chain is from a study of blood T cell repertoires in COVID-19. As for the study in general: COVID-19 samples from acute and convalescent phases originated in the United States, Italy and Spain. Sources were T cells, B-cell-depleted T cells, or PBMCs; the material itself was cDNA or gDNA.

In the study's own analysis: It was from reference gene primer amplification that nucleated cell counts were estimated. Method: immunoSEQ multiplex PCR; TCRdb's copy keeps in-frame clones and lacks some. V, J and clone size were drawn from that table, and D and trimming were deduced from the DNA. The table lists 200,000 to 250,000 clones, 75% to 90% of them singletons. Trimming removed 5 bases from V and 3 bases from J, with 4 bases in between. The CDR3 is 11 amino acids. Material: peripheral blood. This TCR derives from a woman aged 40 to 50 with acute or convalescent COVID-19. The genes are TRBV12-3 or TRBV12-4 and TRBJ2-5; D is unclear. This chain's CDR3 is CASSLKETQYF. The CDR3 DNA reads as TGTGCCAGCAGTCTAAAAGAGACCCAGTACTTC.